This is a list of T cell receptor beta chains from one sample in a study of cytomegalovirus exposure and HLA in healthy donors. Some clones are missing from TCRdb's copy, which holds only in-frame ones; the method was immunoSEQ multiplex PCR. The sample yields 110,000 or so clones, around 15% seen once. The sample consisted of PBMCs. The receptors derive from a female donor in good health and CMV-seronegative. CDR3s include the opening cysteine and the closing phenylalanine or tryptophan. Each record gives: clone size, CDR3 length, J gene, V gene, D gene, CDR3 protein, CDR3 DNA. A D gene is named only where the DNA matches it firmly. Clone size is stated in some rows and not others, as once, few, many or a class when expanded.

abundance: -
len: 14
j_gene: TRBJ1-3
v_gene: TRBV9
d_gene: -
CDR3aa: CASSGPSRTSTIYF
CDR3nt: TGTGCCAGCAGCGGACCCTCCAGGACTAGCACCATATATTTT

abundance: few
len: 15
j_gene: TRBJ2-1
v_gene: TRBV27
d_gene: -
CDR3aa: CASRPRRVHMDEQFF
CDR3nt: TGTGCCAGCAGACCCCGGAGGGTACATATGGATGAGCAGTTCTTC

abundance: -
len: 13
j_gene: TRBJ2-7
v_gene: TRBV2
d_gene: -
CDR3aa: CASTRTQTYEQYF
CDR3nt: TGTGCCAGCACACGGACACAAACCTACGAGCAGTACTTC

abundance: -
len: 15
j_gene: TRBJ1-6
v_gene: TRBV6-1
d_gene: TRBD1
CDR3aa: CASRERTGYNSPLHF
CDR3nt: TGTGCCAGCAGGGAACGGACAGGGTATAATTCACCCCTCCACTTT

abundance: -
len: 14
j_gene: TRBJ2-7
v_gene: TRBV18
d_gene: -
CDR3aa: CASSPPRGVYEQYF
CDR3nt: TGTGCCAGCTCACCACCCCGGGGAGTCTACGAGCAGTACTTC

abundance: -
len: 15
j_gene: TRBJ1-5
v_gene: TRBV5-1
d_gene: -
CDR3aa: CASSLGGQPNQPQHF
CDR3nt: TGCGCCAGCAGCTTGGGAGGACAGCCGAATCAGCCCCAGCATTTT

abundance: few
len: 15
j_gene: TRBJ2-1
v_gene: TRBV19
d_gene: TRBD2
CDR3aa: CASSPWSGSYHEQFF
CDR3nt: TGTGCCAGTAGCCCTTGGAGCGGGAGTTACCATGAGCAGTTCTTC

abundance: few
len: 16
j_gene: TRBJ2-2
v_gene: TRBV6-5
d_gene: TRBD1
CDR3aa: CASSYSDRRSTGELFF
CDR3nt: TGTGCCAGCAGTTACTCGGACAGGAGGAGCACCGGGGAGCTGTTTTTT

abundance: few
len: 17
j_gene: TRBJ2-1
v_gene: TRBV7-6
d_gene: TRBD2
CDR3aa: CASSLMGLAGGQNEQFF
CDR3nt: TGTGCCAGCAGCTTAATGGGACTAGCGGGAGGGCAAAATGAGCAGTTCTTC

abundance: few
len: 13
j_gene: TRBJ1-4
v_gene: TRBV2
d_gene: -
CDR3aa: CASLGRVIEKLFF
CDR3nt: TGTGCCAGCTTAGGCAGGGTCATTGAAAAACTGTTTTTT

abundance: -
len: 14
j_gene: TRBJ2-7
v_gene: TRBV6-1
d_gene: -
CDR3aa: CASKGTHTSYEQYF
CDR3nt: TGTGCCAGCAAAGGGACACATACCTCCTACGAGCAGTACTTC

abundance: -
len: 15
j_gene: TRBJ1-2
v_gene: TRBV9
d_gene: TRBD1
CDR3aa: CASSAGTGVGYGYTF
CDR3nt: TGTGCCAGCAGCGCCGGGACAGGGGTCGGCTATGGCTACACCTTC

abundance: -
len: 17
j_gene: TRBJ2-1
v_gene: TRBV7-2
d_gene: TRBD2
CDR3aa: CASKVSSGPLGYNEQFF
CDR3nt: TGTGCCAGCAAGGTGTCTAGCGGGCCCTTGGGGTACAATGAGCAGTTCTTC

abundance: -
len: 15
j_gene: TRBJ2-1
v_gene: TRBV19
d_gene: -
CDR3aa: CASSIRENSYNEQFF
CDR3nt: TGTGCCAGTAGTATCCGGGAGAACTCCTACAATGAGCAGTTCTTC

abundance: few
len: 15
j_gene: TRBJ1-1
v_gene: TRBV7-2
d_gene: TRBD1
CDR3aa: CASSTLDRGNTEAFF
CDR3nt: TGTGCCAGCAGCACTCTTGACAGGGGGAACACTGAAGCTTTCTTT

abundance: -
len: 12
j_gene: TRBJ1-1
v_gene: TRBV5-6
d_gene: -
CDR3aa: CASSQGWTEAFF
CDR3nt: TGTGCCAGCAGCCAGGGTTGGACTGAAGCTTTCTTT

abundance: -
len: 14
j_gene: TRBJ2-5
v_gene: TRBV6-5
d_gene: TRBD1
CDR3aa: CASSPDRGRETQYF
CDR3nt: TGTGCCAGCAGCCCCGACAGGGGGCGTGAGACCCAGTACTTC

abundance: few
len: 8
j_gene: TRBJ2-1
v_gene: TRBV20-1
d_gene: -
CDR3aa: CSASRLFF
CDR3nt: TGCAGTGCTAGTCGACTGTTCTTC

abundance: few
len: 14
j_gene: TRBJ1-4
v_gene: TRBV30
d_gene: TRBD1
CDR3aa: CAWVGQADNEKLFF
CDR3nt: TGTGCCTGGGTAGGACAGGCGGATAATGAAAAACTGTTTTTT

abundance: -
len: 13
j_gene: TRBJ2-2
v_gene: TRBV2
d_gene: -
CDR3aa: CASSAKAAGELFF
CDR3nt: TGTGCCAGCAGTGCCAAGGCGGCCGGGGAGCTGTTTTTT

abundance: -
len: 16
j_gene: TRBJ2-7
v_gene: TRBV18
d_gene: TRBD2
CDR3aa: CASSDLAGGSSYEQYF
CDR3nt: TGTGCCAGCTCAGATTTAGCGGGGGGGAGCTCCTACGAGCAGTACTTC

abundance: -
len: 13
j_gene: TRBJ1-2
v_gene: TRBV5-4
d_gene: TRBD1
CDR3aa: CASSLRTGVGYTF
CDR3nt: TGTGCCAGCAGCCTACGGACAGGGGTTGGCTACACCTTC

abundance: few
len: 13
j_gene: TRBJ2-1
v_gene: TRBV6-5
d_gene: -
CDR3aa: CASTLSSYNEQFF
CDR3nt: TGTGCCAGCACTCTCAGCTCCTACAATGAGCAGTTCTTC

abundance: -
len: 14
j_gene: TRBJ1-2
v_gene: TRBV7-9
d_gene: TRBD1
CDR3aa: CASSYAGTGFGYTF
CDR3nt: TGTGCCAGCAGCTATGCCGGGACAGGGTTCGGCTACACCTTC

abundance: -
len: 12
j_gene: TRBJ1-5
v_gene: TRBV19
d_gene: -
CDR3aa: CASTVNNQPQHF
CDR3nt: TGTGCCAGTACCGTTAACAATCAGCCCCAGCATTTT

abundance: few
len: 16
j_gene: TRBJ2-2
v_gene: TRBV5-1
d_gene: -
CDR3aa: CASSLAPTANTGELFF
CDR3nt: TGCGCCAGCAGCTTGGCTCCAACGGCGAACACCGGGGAGCTGTTTTTT

abundance: few
len: 13
j_gene: TRBJ2-1
v_gene: TRBV10-1
d_gene: -
CDR3aa: CASSEKTSNEQFF
CDR3nt: TGCGCCAGCAGTGAGAAGACTAGCAATGAGCAGTTCTTC

abundance: -
len: 14
j_gene: TRBJ2-7
v_gene: TRBV6-1
d_gene: -
CDR3aa: CASSRTSDTYEQYF
CDR3nt: TGTGCCAGCAGTCGGACATCTGATACCTACGAGCAGTACTTC